The clone carrying this T cell receptor beta chain has just a few counts. Time point in this sample: sample taken at primary tumor resection. Unsorted tumor, nontumor lung tissue or cryopreserved PBMC supplied the whole RNA. These data come from a study of spatial heterogeneity in lung cancer. Whole-study context: Detected beta-chain sequences consistently exceeded alpha-chain sequences.

The presence of a unique molecular identifier marked each TCR cDNA molecule. TCRdb reprocessed the 5' RACE reads with MiXCR, giving one entry per CDR3 protein. The sample comprises tens of thousands of distinct CDR3 sequences, around 13% of which are singletons, and 3.5% to 5.5% rests with the top ten. With 3 bases removed from V and 3 bases from J, the gap between germline ends came to 11 bases. This CDR3 comprises 13 residues. Looked up from germline, CDR1 is SQVTM and CDR2 is ANQGSEA. The TCR was taken from a male donor with early-stage non-small cell lung cancer. V usage is TRBV29-1 and J usage is TRBJ1-2; D call uncertain. Source: PBMCs, taken at surgery. CDR3 coding DNA: TGCAGCGTTGAGGGAGGGTTAGACTATGGCTACACCTTC. Translation: CSVEGGLDYGYTF. Full variable domain (rest looked up from reference TRBV29-1 and TRBJ1-2): SAVISQKPSRDICQRGTSLTIQCQVDSQVTMMFWYRQQPGQSLTLIATANQGSEATYESGFVIDKFPISRPNLTFSTLTVSNMSPEDSSIYLCSVEGGLDYGYTFGSGTRLTVV.